This T cell receptor beta chain derives from a study of blood T cell repertoires in COVID-19 (dated by TCRdb to 2018 to 2020). A note on the overall study: Samples from collaborators originated in the United States, Italy and Spain and spanned both the acute and convalescent phases of COVID-19. Sample metadata almost always included a de-identified subject ID, COVID-19 status, age in years and sex. The repertoires were made available in a free public database intended to serve as a resource for research on the immune response to SARS-CoV-2. The prospective study material was composed of cDNA or gDNA derived from T cells, B-cell-depleted T cells, or PBMCs. The samples were drawn from two sources: the first 160 participants of the ongoing ImmuneRACE study, and over 1,000 subjects contributed by 6 global collaborators. Where available, HLA class I and class II types were taken from metadata supplied by the sample provider and were not determined by assay-based typing. The dataset comprised deeply sampled blood TCRbeta repertoires from subjects exposed to, actively infected with, or recovered from COVID-19. The investigation overall reported the following: The quantity of clinical and demographic metadata differed by source and by participant and was supplied without curation.

Enrolling through a virtual design, the prospective study's participants ranged in age from roughly 18 to 95 years and lived across more than 20 United States geographic areas. In the prospective study, cohorts were assigned on the basis of participant-reported clinical history obtained from a screening survey and a study questionnaire. Mobile phlebotomists in the prospective study collected whole blood, serum and a nasopharyngeal or oropharyngeal swab from every participant. Over a roughly two-month period, participants in the prospective study had the option of providing additional blood draws and questionnaires. Before DNA extraction, prospective study blood samples were shipped either frozen or at room temperature. Taken from cysteine to phenylalanine, the CDR3 has 13 residues. Just the 39-base CDR3 DNA is kept, in frame starting at base 1. From the germline V gene, CDR1 is SGHRS and CDR2 is YFSETQ. V has 7 bases trimmed and J has 4 bases trimmed; junction bases matching no gene number 7.

TCRbeta CDR3 regions were amplified from genomic DNA by means of the immunoSEQ Assay, a bias-controlled multiplex PCR. The authors' pipeline ran thus. The number of nucleated cells in each sample was estimated by amplification of reference gene primers within the assay. To quantify the absolute abundance of each unique TCRbeta CDR3 rearrangement, sequence reads were collapsed and filtered. For each sample, productive Simpson clonality was calculated as the square root of Simpson's diversity index across productive rearrangements. The clones in this table, taken by TCRdb from immuneACCESS, are in-frame only. Not every clone is retained; where verified, under half of the shortfall comes from an unresolved V gene, and the cause of the rest is unknown. V, J and clone size derive from that table, while D and trimming were established from the DNA sequence. Across this sample there are roughly 190,000 clones, with around three quarters seen only once. The top ten constitute about a sixth of the sample.

As to this clone: No cognate antigen has been identified for it. One base away there is no much larger clone; base qualities are not given.

This TCR was sampled from a woman aged 50 to 65 with acute COVID-19. The specimen was PBMCs or T cells enriched from blood (not recorded which). Recombination joined TRBV5-1 with TRBJ1-2; 7 bases in the junction line up with TRBD1. The CDR3 protein is CASYGTAGYGYTF. The nucleotide sequence is TGCGCCAGCTACGGGACAGCGGGCTATGGCTACACCTTC.